This T cell receptor beta chain was profiled in a study of neurological immune-mediated disorders. Unsorted libraries were prepared from 2 million PBMCs held at -80 C. This clonotype has ten or more counts. What it binds is unknown. Study-wide results and caveats: Multiple sclerosis was found to have the least TCR clonal expansion, below healthy controls, and HTLV-1-associated myelopathy the most.

Each CDR3 protein gets one entry after TCRdb re-called the 5' RACE reads with MiXCR. Of about 29,000 distinct CDR3 sequences listed, around 12% are singletons. Sequences were obtained from PBMCs. The source of this sequence is a man aged 55 to 70 in good health.

CDR3 protein: CASSQDSGMDTQYF. Written as DNA, the CDR3 is TGCGCCAGCAGCCAAGATTCCGGAATGGATACGCAGTATTTT. This rearrangement joins TRBV4-3 to TRBJ2-3; no reliable D call. Germline V CDR1 and CDR2: LGHNA, YSLEER. Trimming removed 0 bases at V and 6 bases at J, with 10 bases between. There are 14 residues in the CDR3.